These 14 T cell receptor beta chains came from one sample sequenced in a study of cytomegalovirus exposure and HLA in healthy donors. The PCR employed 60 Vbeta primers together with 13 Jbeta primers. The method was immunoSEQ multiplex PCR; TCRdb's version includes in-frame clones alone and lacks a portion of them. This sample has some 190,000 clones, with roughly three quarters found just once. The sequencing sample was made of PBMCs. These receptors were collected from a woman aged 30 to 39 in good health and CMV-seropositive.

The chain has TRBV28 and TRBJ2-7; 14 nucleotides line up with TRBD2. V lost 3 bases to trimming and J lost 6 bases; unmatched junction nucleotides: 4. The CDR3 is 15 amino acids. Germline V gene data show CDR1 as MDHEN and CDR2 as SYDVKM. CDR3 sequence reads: CASSLRLAGGSEQYF. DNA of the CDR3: TGTGCCAGCAGTTTGAGACTAGCGGGGGGGTCCGAGCAGTACTTC.

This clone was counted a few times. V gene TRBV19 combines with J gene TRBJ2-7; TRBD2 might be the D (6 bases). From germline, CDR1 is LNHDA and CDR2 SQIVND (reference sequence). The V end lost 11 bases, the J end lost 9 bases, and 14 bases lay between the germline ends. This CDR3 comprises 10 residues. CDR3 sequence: CARTTGGQYF. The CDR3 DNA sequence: TGTGCCCGTACTACCGGGGGGCAGTACTTC.

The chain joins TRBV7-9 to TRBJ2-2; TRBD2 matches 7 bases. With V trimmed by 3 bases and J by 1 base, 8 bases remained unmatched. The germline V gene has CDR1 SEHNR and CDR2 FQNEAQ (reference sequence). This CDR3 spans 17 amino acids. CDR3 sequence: CASSLGYGGGNTGELFF. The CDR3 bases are TGTGCCAGCAGCTTGGGATACGGCGGGGGGAACACCGGGGAGCTGTTTTTT.

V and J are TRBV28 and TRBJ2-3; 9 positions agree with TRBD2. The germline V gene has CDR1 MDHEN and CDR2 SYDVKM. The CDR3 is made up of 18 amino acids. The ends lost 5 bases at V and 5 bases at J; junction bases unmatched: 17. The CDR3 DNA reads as TGTGCCAGCAGTCCCCGACCGTACGGCGGGGGGGCCGGAGATACGCAGTATTTT. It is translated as CASSPRPYGGGAGDTQYF. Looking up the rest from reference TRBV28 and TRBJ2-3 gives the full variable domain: DVKVTQSSRYLVKRTGEKVFLECVQDMDHENMFWYRQDPGLGLRLIYFSYDVKMKEKGDIPEGYSVSREKKERFSLILESASTNQTSMYLCASSPRPYGGGAGDTQYFGPGTRLTVL.

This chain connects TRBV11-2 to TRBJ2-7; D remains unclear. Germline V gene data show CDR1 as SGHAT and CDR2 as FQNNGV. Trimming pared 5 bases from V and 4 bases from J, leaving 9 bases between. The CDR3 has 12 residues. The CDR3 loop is CASSPTKYEQYF. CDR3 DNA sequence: TGTGCCAGCAGCCCTACCAAATACGAGCAGTACTTC.

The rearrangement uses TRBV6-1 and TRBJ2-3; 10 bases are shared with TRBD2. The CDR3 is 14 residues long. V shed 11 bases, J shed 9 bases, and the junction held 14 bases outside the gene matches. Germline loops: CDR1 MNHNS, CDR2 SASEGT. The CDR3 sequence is CAPRPSGGPDTQYF. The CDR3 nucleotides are TGTGCCCCACGTCCTAGCGGGGGTCCGGACACGCAGTATTTT.

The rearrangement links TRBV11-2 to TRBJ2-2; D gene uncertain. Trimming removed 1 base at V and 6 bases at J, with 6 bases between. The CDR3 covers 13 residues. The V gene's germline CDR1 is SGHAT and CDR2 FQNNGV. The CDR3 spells CASSLVSAGELFF. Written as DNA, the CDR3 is TGTGCCAGCAGCTTAGTATCGGCCGGGGAGCTGTTTTTT.

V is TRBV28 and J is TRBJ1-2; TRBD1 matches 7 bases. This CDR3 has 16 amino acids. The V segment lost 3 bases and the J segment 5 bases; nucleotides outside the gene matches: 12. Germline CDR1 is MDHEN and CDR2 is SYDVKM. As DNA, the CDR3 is TGTGCCAGCAGTTTTAGGGGGCGCGGGCCCAAGTATGGCTACACCTTC. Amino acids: CASSFRGRGPKYGYTF.

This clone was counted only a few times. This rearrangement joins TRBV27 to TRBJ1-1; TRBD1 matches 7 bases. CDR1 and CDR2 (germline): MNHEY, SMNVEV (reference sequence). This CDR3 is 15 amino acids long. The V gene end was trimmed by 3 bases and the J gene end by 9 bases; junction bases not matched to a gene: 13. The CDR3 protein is CASSFRSGGRGKAFF. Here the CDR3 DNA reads TGTGCCAGCAGTTTTAGATCGGGTGGCAGGGGGAAAGCTTTCTTT.

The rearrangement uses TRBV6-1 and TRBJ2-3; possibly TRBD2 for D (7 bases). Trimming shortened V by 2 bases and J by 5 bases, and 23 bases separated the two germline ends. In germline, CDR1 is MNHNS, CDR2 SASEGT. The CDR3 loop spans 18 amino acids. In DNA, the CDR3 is TGTGCCAGCAGTGAAAACCTCGGGGGGCTAGGGGGGGGAGATACGCAGTATTTT. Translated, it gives CASSENLGGLGGGDTQYF.

DNA of the CDR3: TGTGCCAGCAGCTTTGAAGGACTCTCCGATACGCAGTATTTT. Protein sequence: CASSFEGLSDTQYF. The rearrangement uses TRBV11-2 and TRBJ2-3, with D perhaps matching TRBD2 (5 bases). Germline CDR1 and CDR2: SGHAT and FQNNGV. This CDR3 is 14 amino acids long. Trimming removed 3 bases from V and 6 bases from J, with 13 bases in between.

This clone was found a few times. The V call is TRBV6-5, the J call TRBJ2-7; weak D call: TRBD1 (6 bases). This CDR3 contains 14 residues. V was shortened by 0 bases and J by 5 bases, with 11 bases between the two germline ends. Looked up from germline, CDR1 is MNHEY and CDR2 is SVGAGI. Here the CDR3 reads CASSYSQGMNEQYF. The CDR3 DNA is TGTGCCAGCAGTTACTCGCAGGGGATGAACGAGCAGTACTTC.

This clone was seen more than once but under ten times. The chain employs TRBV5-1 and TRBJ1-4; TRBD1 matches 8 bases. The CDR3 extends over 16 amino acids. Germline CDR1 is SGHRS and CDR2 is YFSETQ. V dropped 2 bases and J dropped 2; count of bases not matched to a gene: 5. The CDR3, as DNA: TGCGCCAGCAGCTTCAGGGGGCTAAGGACTAATGAAAAACTGTTTTTT. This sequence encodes CASSFRGLRTNEKLFF. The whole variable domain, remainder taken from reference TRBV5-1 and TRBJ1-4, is KAGVTQTPRYLIKTRGQQVTLSCSPISGHRSVSWYQQTPGQGLQFLFEYFSETQRNKGNFPGRFSGRQFSNSRSEMNVSTLELGDSALYLCASSFRGLRTNEKLFFGSGTQLSVL.

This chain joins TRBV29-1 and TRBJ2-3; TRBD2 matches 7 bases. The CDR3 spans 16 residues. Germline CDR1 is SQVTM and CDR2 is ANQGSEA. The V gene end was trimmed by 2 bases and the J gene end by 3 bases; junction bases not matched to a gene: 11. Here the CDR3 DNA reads TGCAGCGTTGAATTCGGTCGAACGGGGGGAACAGATACGCAGTATTTT. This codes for CSVEFGRTGGTDTQYF.